This T cell receptor beta chain was captured by sequencing in a study of blood T cell repertoires in COVID-19. Study details: Collection of acute and convalescent COVID-19 samples took place in the United States, Italy and Spain. T cells, B-cell-depleted T cells, or PBMCs supplied cDNA or gDNA.

The CDR3 consists of 17 residues. The germline V gene has CDR1 LGHNA and CDR2 YSLEER. The V segment lost 1 base and the J segment 7 bases; nucleotides outside the gene matches: 9. This clone occurred a few times. Original analysis: By means of reference gene primer amplification, nucleated cell counts were estimated. Measured with immunoSEQ multiplex PCR; TCRdb has only the in-frame clones, and not every one. The D gene and trimming were derived from the DNA, and the V and J assignments and clone size from that table. The data contain tens of thousands of clones, 79% of them singletons. The sequencing input was peripheral blood. The V and J genes are TRBV4-3 and TRBJ2-2; 10 bases fit TRBD1. The source is a man aged 55 to 70 with acute or convalescent COVID-19. The CDR3 spells CASSQVRQGAPYGELFF. The CDR3 coding sequence is TGCGCCAGCAGCCAAGTCAGACAGGGGGCGCCGTACGGGGAGCTGTTTTTT.